The 24 T cell receptor beta chains presented below share a single source sample, sequenced in a study of blood T cell repertoires in COVID-19 (dated by TCRdb to the early 2020s). Libraries came from the immunoSEQ multiplex PCR assay. TCRdb stores this immuneACCESS table with in-frame sequences only. Part of the clones is absent; in the studies checked, under half of the shortfall reflects unresolved V genes, and no reason is known for the rest. Across this sample there are 30,000 to 40,000 clones, with around three quarters seen only once. The biggest ten clones account for approximately 14% of the sample. The sample consisted of peripheral blood. These receptors originate from a woman aged 70-85 years with acute or convalescent COVID-19.

Only a few counts were recorded for this clone. V usage is TRBV10-2 and J usage is TRBJ2-7, with a possible D match to TRBD2 (6 bases). Germline lookup yields CDR1 WSHSY and CDR2 SAAADI. Deletions cut 4 bases from V and 1 base from J, with 11 bases between. This CDR3 comprises 14 residues. The CDR3 is CASSAGSGSYEQYF. CDR3 nucleotide sequence: TGCGCCAGCAGTGCTGGTAGCGGTTCCTACGAGCAGTACTTC.

The chain combines TRBV18 with TRBJ1-4; 9 bases agree with TRBD1. CDR3 length equals 15 residues. The trim removed 4 bases at V and 7 bases at J, leaving 7 bases unmatched. Germline lookup yields CDR1 KGHSH and CDR2 LQKENI. The CDR3 sequence is CASSLLQGASEKLFF. The CDR3 bases are TGTGCCAGCTCACTCCTACAGGGGGCTTCTGAAAAACTGTTTTTT.

This clone appeared a few times. V and J are TRBV19 and TRBJ1-6; tentatively, D is TRBD1 (5 bases). Trimming took 7 bases from V and 6 from J, leaving 10 bases between them. The V gene's germline CDR1 is LNHDA and CDR2 SQIVND (reference sequence). The CDR3 is made up of 13 amino acids. CDR3 sequence: CASNRGINSPLHF. As DNA, the CDR3 is TGTGCCAGTAATAGGGGTATTAATTCACCCCTCCACTTT.

This rearrangement joins TRBV5-6 to TRBJ2-7, with D possibly matching TRBD2 (5 bases). V lost 3 bases and J 2 bases, leaving 15 bases between the germline ends. Germline assignment: CDR1 SGHDT and CDR2 YYEEEE. There are 15 residues in the CDR3. In DNA form, the CDR3 reads TGTGCCAGCAGCTCCCGGGGTAGGCTTGCCTACGAGCAGTACTTC. It codes for CASSSRGRLAYEQYF.

This clone was recorded a few times. The V and J genes are TRBV5-1 and TRBJ2-3; 11 nucleotides agree with TRBD2. With V trimmed by 4 bases and J by 2 bases, 3 bases remained unmatched. The CDR3 spans 15 residues. Germline V lookup: CDR1 SGHRS, CDR2 YFSETQ. CDR3 coding DNA: TGCGCCAGCAGCCTACTAGCGGGAGACACAGATACGCAGTATTTT. Protein sequence: CASSLLAGDTDTQYF.

The rearrangement joins TRBV7-9 to TRBJ2-7; 7 nucleotides match TRBD1. V trimming: 5 bases; J trimming: 5 bases; junction bases outside the gene matches: 9. Germline values: CDR1 SEHNR, CDR2 FQNEAQ (reference sequence). This CDR3 is built from 14 residues. The CDR3 spells CASSPRQGRDEQYF. The CDR3 DNA reads TGTGCCAGCAGCCCCAGACAGGGTAGGGACGAGCAGTACTTC.

The rearrangement links TRBV28 to TRBJ1-5; 8 positions match TRBD1. V lost 4 bases, J lost 2 bases, and 4 bases stayed unmatched. The CDR3 runs to 15 residues. Germline V gives CDR1 MDHEN, CDR2 SYDVKM. CDR3 loop: CASSSPTGGNQPQHF. As DNA, the CDR3 is TGTGCCAGCAGTTCGCCGACAGGGGGCAATCAGCCCCAGCATTTT.

There are a few counts of this clone. The rearrangement joins TRBV18 to TRBJ1-2; the match to TRBD1 covers 7 bases. Trimming at V came to 3 bases and at J to 6 bases, leaving 10 bases not matched to a gene. Per germline, CDR1 KGHSH and CDR2 LQKENI. This CDR3 is 15 amino acids long. The CDR3 DNA is TGTGCCAGCTCACCCCAACAGGGGAGTGGTGATGGCTACACCTTC. Its protein product is CASSPQQGSGDGYTF.

Here the CDR3 reads CASSWTSGSTNEQFF. CDR3 coding DNA: TGTGCCAGCAGTTGGACTAGCGGGAGTACGAATGAGCAGTTCTTC. The chain employs TRBV27 and TRBJ2-1, with 13 bases lining up with TRBD2. The V segment lost 4 bases and the J segment 7 bases; nucleotides outside the gene matches: 4. Germline V gene data show CDR1 as MNHEY and CDR2 as SMNVEV (reference sequence). This CDR3 region has 15 residues.

This sequence joins TRBV16 and TRBJ1-1; the D gene is possibly TRBD1 (5 bases). CDR3 size: 13 residues. Germline V gene sequence: CDR1 KGHSY, CDR2 FQNENV. V was clipped by 0 bases and J by 3 bases, with 5 bases between them. The CDR3 sequence is CASSQSRDTEAFF. The CDR3 DNA sequence: TGTGCCAGCAGCCAATCCAGGGACACTGAAGCTTTCTTT.

This chain connects TRBV5-5 to TRBJ2-7, with 9 bases aligning to TRBD1. Germline V CDR1 and CDR2: SGHKS, YYEKEE (reference sequence). J gave up 4 bases and V 1 base, and 9 bases lay outside the gene matches. The length of the CDR3 is 16 residues. CDR3 sequence reads: CASSLLVQGAFYEQYF. CDR3 bases: TGTGCCAGCAGCTTGTTGGTACAGGGGGCCTTTTACGAGCAGTACTTC. Supplemented by reference TRBV5-5 and TRBJ2-7, the full variable domain reads DAGVTQSPTHLIKTRGQQVTLRCSPISGHKSVSWYQQVLGQGPQFIFQYYEKEERGRGNFPDRFSARQFPNYSSELNVNALLLGDSALYLCASSLLVQGAFYEQYFGPGTRLTVT.

V usage is TRBV5-1 and J usage is TRBJ2-7, with 7 bases lining up with TRBD2. Germline CDR1 SGHRS, CDR2 YFSETQ. This CDR3 has 15 amino acids. The junction had 7 bases not matched to a gene; V was cut back by 3 bases and J by 1 base. This CDR3 reads CASSSLAGFSYEQYF. The CDR3 nucleotides are TGCGCCAGCAGCTCTTTAGCGGGTTTTTCCTACGAGCAGTACTTC. The full variable domain, completed using reference TRBV5-1 and TRBJ2-7, is KAGVTQTPRYLIKTRGQQVTLSCSPISGHRSVSWYQQTPGQGLQFLFEYFSETQRNKGNFPGRFSGRQFSNSRSEMNVSTLELGDSALYLCASSSLAGFSYEQYFGPGTRLTVT.

This clone was observed a single time. J is TRBJ1-1 and V is TRBV28; D unresolved. Trimming left V 1 base short and J 0 bases short, with 9 bases between. CDR3 length: 15 amino acids. Germline V gives CDR1 MDHEN, CDR2 SYDVKM. The chain's CDR3 is CASSLSGIMNTEAFF. Here the CDR3 DNA reads TGTGCCAGCAGTTTATCGGGGATAATGAACACTGAAGCTTTCTTT. The variable domain in full, completed from reference TRBV28 and TRBJ1-1, reads DVKVTQSSRYLVKRTGEKVFLECVQDMDHENMFWYRQDPGLGLRLIYFSYDVKMKEKGDIPEGYSVSREKKERFSLILESASTNQTSMYLCASSLSGIMNTEAFFGQGTRLTVV.

The rearrangement links TRBV5-1 to TRBJ2-1, with D unresolved. V lost 4 bases, J lost 6 bases, and 11 bases lay in between. The length of the CDR3 is 13 residues. Germline CDR1 SGHRS, CDR2 YFSETQ. In DNA, the CDR3 is TGCGCCAGCAGCACCCAGCGAACCAATGAGCAGTTCTTC. It specifies CASSTQRTNEQFF.

J is TRBJ1-2 and V is TRBV5-1; D perhaps matches TRBD1 (6 bases). From germline, CDR1 is SGHRS and CDR2 YFSETQ. The length of the CDR3 is 14 residues. Trimming pared 1 base from V and 4 bases from J, leaving 11 bases between. The CDR3 protein is CASSLFGGLYGYTF. The CDR3 coding sequence is TGCGCCAGCAGCTTGTTCGGGGGGCTCTATGGCTACACCTTC. Full variable domain (outside the CDR3, taken from reference TRBV5-1 and TRBJ1-2): KAGVTQTPRYLIKTRGQQVTLSCSPISGHRSVSWYQQTPGQGLQFLFEYFSETQRNKGNFPGRFSGRQFSNSRSEMNVSTLELGDSALYLCASSLFGGLYGYTFGSGTRLTVV.

This chain joins TRBV27 and TRBJ2-7; 7 bases match TRBD1. V shed 5 bases and J 6 bases; nucleotides not matched to a gene: 13. This CDR3 is built from 15 residues. The germline CDR1 and CDR2 sequences are MNHEY and SMNVEV (reference sequence). CDR3 nucleotide sequence: TGTGCCAGCAGTGCCGGGACAGCCCTCTCGGTCGAGCAGTACTTC. It codes for CASSAGTALSVEQYF.

The chain employs TRBV29-1 and TRBJ2-7, with D maybe TRBD2 (6 bases). CDR1 is SQVTM, CDR2 ANQGSEA, per germline. The CDR3 spans 11 residues. V was trimmed by 6 bases and J by 1 base, leaving 7 bases between them. The CDR3 spells CSVGTSYEQYF. DNA for the CDR3: TGCAGCGTCGGGACTTCCTACGAGCAGTACTTC.

Only a few counts were recorded for this clone. The chain employs TRBV5-1 and TRBJ1-1, with TRBD1 as a possible D gene (6 bases). The CDR3 is made up of 15 amino acids. Trimming took 0 bases from V and 4 from J, leaving 13 bases between them. In germline, CDR1 is SGHRS, CDR2 YFSETQ. Here the CDR3 DNA reads TGCGCCAGCAGCTTGGGGGGAACAGGGTTCACTGAAGCTTTCTTT. It specifies CASSLGGTGFTEAFF.

This clone occurred once. The V and J genes are TRBV19 and TRBJ1-1; the match to TRBD1 covers 8 bases. Germline V gene sequence: CDR1 LNHDA, CDR2 SQIVND (reference sequence). The CDR3 is made up of 14 amino acids. Trimming took 2 bases from V and 3 from J; bases not matched to a gene: 2. The CDR3 bases are TGTGCCAGTAGTATACAGGGGGCGGACACTGAAGCTTTCTTT. It is translated as CASSIQGADTEAFF. Drawing the rest from reference TRBV19 and TRBJ1-1, the complete variable domain is DGGITQSPKYLFRKEGQNVTLSCEQNLNHDAMYWYRQDPGQGLRLIYYSQIVNDFQKGDIAEGYSVSREKKESFPLTVTSAQKNPTAFYLCASSIQGADTEAFFGQGTRLTVV.

V usage is TRBV27 and J usage is TRBJ2-7; unclear D gene. The length of the CDR3 is 14 residues. V lost 2 bases and J lost 2, with 10 bases in between. Germline values: CDR1 MNHEY, CDR2 SMNVEV (reference sequence). Here the CDR3 DNA reads TGTGCCAGCAGTTTAATTTTCCCTCCCTACGAGCAGTACTTC. Amino acid sequence: CASSLIFPPYEQYF.

The chain couples TRBV27 to TRBJ1-4; the D is unclear. There are 16 residues in the CDR3. V was cut by 5 bases and J by 0 bases, with 13 bases left in between. Germline V gene lookup returns CDR1 MNHEY and CDR2 SMNVEV (reference sequence). The CDR3 region has the DNA TGTGCCAGCAGTCCCTATCGACAAGCAACTAATGAAAAACTGTTTTTT. Translated: CASSPYRQATNEKLFF.

CDR3 in DNA: TGTGCCAGCAAAAGAACGGAGGACTTCTTC. It specifies CASKRTEDFF. The genes are TRBV2 and TRBJ2-1, with D maybe TRBD2 (5 bases). V shed 7 bases and J shed 16 bases, with 14 bases lying between them. Germline loops: CDR1 SNHLY, CDR2 FYNNEI. This CDR3 contains 10 residues.

V and J are TRBV28 and TRBJ2-7; 7 bases match TRBD2. This CDR3 spans 15 amino acids. The V gene's germline CDR1 is MDHEN and CDR2 SYDVKM. J lost 4 bases, V lost 3 bases, and 9 bases had no gene match. The CDR3: CASSFWWEGKYEQYF. The CDR3 DNA is TGTGCCAGCAGTTTCTGGTGGGAGGGAAAATACGAGCAGTACTTC.

This clone was detected a few times. J is TRBJ1-2 and V is TRBV6-5; TRBD1 might be the D (5 bases). V shed 5 bases and J shed 4 bases, with 11 bases lying between them. Germline V lookup: CDR1 MNHEY, CDR2 SVGAGI. The length of the CDR3 is 13 residues. Here the CDR3 reads CASSIDSPYGYTF. The DNA for the CDR3 is TGTGCCAGCAGTATAGACAGCCCCTATGGCTACACCTTC.